This record looks at one TCR beta chain sequence and its context. It has no known antigen specificity. No base qualities exist here, and no much larger clone lies one base off it. This entry belongs to a study of CD8+ T cells in alopecia areata (dated by TCRdb to about 2018). A note on the overall study: The treated patients took part in an open-label pilot trial in which moderate-to-severe alopecia areata was treated with oral tofacitinib at 5 to 10 mg twice daily. Patients stayed on tofacitinib for 6 to 18 months and then had 6 months of follow-up off drug so that delayed response and recurrence could be assessed. Disease severity in treated patients was measured with the SALT score, which quantifies the percentage of affected scalp surface area. The study used high-throughput TCRbeta sequencing to examine T cell clonal expansion in alopecia areata, in both the C3H/HeJ mouse model and human patients. Scalp tissue and sorted CD4+ and CD8+ peripheral blood T cells from patchy and totalis/universalis alopecia areata patients and from healthy controls were covered by human TCRbeta sequencing. Biopsies were taken from tofacitinib-treated patients at baseline and at 4 and 24 weeks of treatment, and a later scalp biopsy was taken in several of the tofacitinib-treated patients. Scalp clonality was compared across normal scalp (n=4), patchy alopecia areata scalp (n=8), and alopecia totalis/universalis scalp (n=8). RNA was extracted with the PAXgene miRNA kit for fixed scalp, the miRNeasy kit for PBMCs, and the RNeasy kit for mouse skin. TCRbeta CDR3 regions were amplified by immunoSEQ multiplex PCR using 35 Vbeta forward and 13 Jbeta reverse primers. Paper-wide results and their limitations: Because the treated cohort was small and had only one nonresponder, larger studies are needed to examine links between baseline CD8+ expansion and response. With tofacitinib, both scalp clonality and the number of expanded CD8+ clones among the top 100 scalp clones went down significantly. During tofacitinib treatment, many expanded lesional clones remained in scalp and blood, and this persistence may partly explain relapse after treatment is stopped. Shared TCR sequences between patients were less evident than in mice, which may be partly attributable to HLA diversity in the patient population. Scalp TCR repertoire analysis is complicated because resident alphabeta T cells in normal human skin are also sequenced, whereas mouse skin is dominated by gammadelta T cells. Compared with normal scalp, lesional scalp, particularly in alopecia totalis/universalis, had higher clonality and more expanded CD8+ clones, which suggests antigenic drive.

Receptors were amplified or captured by the immunoSEQ multiplex PCR assay. RNA was extracted from all samples and reverse transcribed into cDNA, which served as template for TCR sequencing. SuperScript III was used for first-strand cDNA synthesis, primed with a 2:1 mix of oligo-dT and random hexamers. A synthetic immune receptor repertoire was used to measure amplification bias, and any remaining bias was corrected computationally. Per the original workflow: Raw reads were preprocessed for error removal, and CDR3 was defined according to IMGT conventions as running from the conserved cysteine to phenylalanine. Clonality was computed as 1 minus the Shannon entropy, with the entropy normalized by log2 of the number of productive unique TCRs. Whether scalp clones were CD4 or CD8 was inferred by matching scalp TCRbeta sequences against CD4 and CD8 repertoires sorted from blood. As stored in TCRdb, this immuneACCESS dataset retains in-frame rearrangements with V and J assigned. A fraction of the clones does not appear; measured against another copy, unresolved V genes explain less than half of the discrepancy, and the remainder lacks a known reason. V and J calls and clone size are as listed in that table; D and trimming were resolved from the DNA. Recorded for this sample are 200,000 to 250,000 clones; more than 45% of them occurred a single time. The ten largest account for around 1.6% of the sample.

Interpreted using the paper, the time point label stands for: more than 3 weeks on oral tofacitinib. The sample's treatment or condition label, decoded: oral pan-JAK inhibitor, 5-10 mg twice daily. Lesional scalp punch biopsies and peripheral blood were obtained from alopecia areata patients. PBMCs were isolated by density centrifugation and stained for CD3, CD4 and CD8, and CD4+ and CD8+ T cells were sorted on a FACSAria. Sequencing was performed on CD4+ T cells sorted from blood, taken at week 4, from a patient treated with tofacitinib. This receptor was taken from a human donor with alopecia areata.

The sequence in DNA is TGTGCCAGCAGCCAAGACGGCGGGAGGGCTACGCAGTATTTT. Translated, it reads CASSQDGGRATQYF. The chain employs TRBV14 and TRBJ2-3; 9 central nucleotides agree with TRBD2. The germline V and J ends show losses of 0 bases and 8 bases respectively, and no gene match explains 3 bases of the junction. CDR1 SGHDN and CDR2 FVKESK are derived from the germline V gene. The CDR3 numbers 14 residues from cysteine through phenylalanine. The DNA shown is the 42-base CDR3, in frame from base 1.